A selection of T cell receptor beta chains follows, all from one sample in a study of cytomegalovirus exposure and HLA in healthy donors. The repertoire was sequenced with immunoSEQ multiplex PCR; TCRdb's copy has only in-frame clones and lacks some. The repertoire holds hundreds of thousands of clones, approximately 88% seen once, with about 14% in the top ten. Sequenced sample: PBMCs. These receptors were obtained from a woman in her thirties in good health and CMV-seropositive. CDR3s include the opening cysteine and the closing phenylalanine or tryptophan. D genes are given only for firm matches. Where a row states a size, it is once, few, many or the class of an expanded clone; other rows omit it.

15,TRBJ1-4,TRBV5-1,NA,NA,CASSLDGGSNEKLFF,TGCGCCAGCAGCTTGGATGGAGGAAGCAATGAAAAACTGTTTTTT
15,TRBJ2-2,TRBV7-3,NA,TRBD2,CASSPKGLADGELFF,TGTGCCAGCAGCCCAAAAGGGCTAGCGGACGGGGAGCTGTTTTTT
15,TRBJ2-7,TRBV6-5,NA,NA,CASSYSKGGGNEQYF,TGTGCCAGCAGTTACTCGAAGGGGGGCGGAAACGAGCAGTACTTC
14,TRBJ1-1,TRBV30,NA,NA,CAWSIGAMNTEAFF,TGTGCCTGGAGTATAGGGGCCATGAACACTGAAGCTTTCTTT
15,TRBJ1-1,TRBV6-5,NA,TRBD1,CASSYEGALNTEAFF,TGTGCCAGCAGTTACGAGGGGGCTTTGAACACTGAAGCTTTCTTT
13,TRBJ2-2,TRBV9,few,NA,CASSVGVWGELFF,TGTGCCAGCAGCGTAGGGGTCTGGGGGGAGCTGTTTTTT
15,TRBJ1-1,TRBV6-5,NA,NA,CASSYSMGGGTEAFF,TGTGCCAGCAGTTACTCGATGGGGGGTGGCACTGAAGCTTTCTTT
14,TRBJ1-4,TRBV30,NA,TRBD1,CAGTGGAGNEKLFF,TGTGCCGGAACAGGGGGCGCTGGGAATGAAAAACTGTTTTTT
14,TRBJ2-7,TRBV29-1,NA,NA,CSVVGASDSYEQYF,TGCAGCGTTGTGGGGGCTAGCGACTCCTACGAGCAGTACTTC
14,TRBJ2-7,TRBV10-3,NA,NA,CAITTQGISYEQYF,TGTGCCATCACCACGCAGGGGATTTCCTACGAGCAGTACTTC
15,TRBJ2-7,TRBV9,NA,NA,CASSVEAGSSYEQYF,TGTGCCAGCAGCGTAGAAGCAGGGAGCTCCTACGAGCAGTACTTC
12,TRBJ1-1,TRBV6-5,NA,NA,CASKRGNTEAFF,TGTGCCAGTAAACGAGGGAACACTGAAGCTTTCTTT
13,TRBJ1-2,TRBV6-5,NA,TRBD1,CASSSGTVYGYTF,TGTGCCAGCAGCTCCGGGACAGTCTATGGCTACACCTTC
11,TRBJ2-1,TRBV27,NA,NA,CASSLGVEQFF,TGTGCCAGCAGTTTGGGTGTTGAGCAGTTCTTC
14,TRBJ2-5,TRBV5-1,once,NA,CASSLVPDRGTQYF,TGCGCCAGCAGCTTGGTACCAGATCGAGGAACCCAGTACTTC
14,TRBJ1-1,TRBV7-2,NA,NA,CASSGGRANTEAFF,TGTGCCAGCAGCGGGGGACGGGCGAACACTGAAGCTTTCTTT
15,TRBJ2-1,TRBV11-1,NA,TRBD2,CASSFGGRSYNEQFF,TGTGCCAGCAGCTTTGGCGGGAGGTCTTACAATGAGCAGTTCTTC
14,TRBJ2-3,TRBV27,NA,NA,CASSWGVHTDTQYF,TGTGCCAGCTCTTGGGGAGTACACACAGATACGCAGTATTTT